Listed here are 26 T cell receptor beta chains from one sample, sequenced in a study of blood T cell repertoires in COVID-19. Assay: immunoSEQ multiplex PCR; the TCRdb copy retains only in-frame clones and omits some. This table has roughly 100,000 clones, 87% appearing once. The sequenced material came from peripheral blood. Receptor source: a human donor in a cohort sampled during active COVID-19.

This chain uses TRBV5-1 with TRBJ2-7; weak D call: TRBD2 (6 bases). There are 15 residues in the CDR3. The V end lost 2 bases, the J end lost 2 bases, and 14 bases lay between the germline ends. Germline CDR1 and CDR2: SGHRS and YFSETQ. The CDR3 DNA reads TGCGCCAGCAGCTTTTCCGCGGGACTCGCCTACGAGCAGTACTTC. This gives the protein CASSFSAGLAYEQYF.

The V gene is TRBV30, the J gene TRBJ1-5; D is undetermined. Between the trimmed V and J ends, which lost 3 bases and 0 bases, there was a span of 9 bases. Looked up from germline, CDR1 is GTSNPN and CDR2 is SVGIG (reference sequence). This CDR3 has 14 residues. The CDR3 region has the DNA TGTGCCTGGAGCGAAAACAATAGCAATCAGCCCCAGCATTTT. Amino acid sequence: CAWSENNSNQPQHF.

In nucleotides, the CDR3 is TGTGCCAGCACGACCGGACAGGGGCTGAACACCGGGGAGCTGTTTTTT. Residues: CASTTGQGLNTGELFF. This chain links TRBV27 with TRBJ2-2, with 9 positions matching TRBD1. After removal of 7 bases from V and 1 base from J, the junction contained 7 bases not matched to a gene. Germline-derived CDR1 and CDR2 are MNHEY and SMNVEV (reference sequence). The length of the CDR3 is 16 residues.

This chain uses TRBV27 with TRBJ1-1, with 10 bases fitting TRBD1. The CDR3 has 14 amino acids. V dropped 6 bases and J dropped 1; count of bases not matched to a gene: 2. CDR1 and CDR2 from the germline V gene are MNHEY and SMNVEV (reference sequence). The CDR3 DNA is TGTGCCAGCAGGGGACAGGGGAGGAACACTGAAGCTTTCTTT. Translation gives CASRGQGRNTEAFF.

Only one count was recorded for this clone. The CDR3 sequence: CASRSVEDTGELFF. CDR3 bases: TGTGCCAGCCGCTCCGTAGAGGACACCGGGGAGCTGTTTTTT. The V and J genes are TRBV21-1 and TRBJ2-2; TRBD2, as called in the table, went unchecked against the DNA. TRBV21-1 has pseudogene status. The CDR3 has 14 residues.

This chain connects TRBV28 to TRBJ2-3, with 12 bases fitting TRBD2. V trimming: 6 bases; J trimming: 5 bases; junction bases outside the gene matches: 3. The CDR3 totals 14 residues. Germline CDR1 MDHEN, CDR2 SYDVKM. The CDR3 DNA reads as TGTGCCAGCAGCCTAGCGGGGGGGCAAGATACGCAGTATTTT. Translating it yields CASSLAGGQDTQYF.

This clone was seen more than once but under ten times. The chain has TRBV30 and TRBJ1-5; D perhaps matches TRBD1 (5 bases). The CDR3 consists of 13 residues. V was cut by 2 bases and J by 8 bases, with 13 bases left in between. Germline CDR1 GTSNPN, CDR2 SVGIG (reference sequence). Written as DNA, the CDR3 is TGTGCCTGGAGTAGTCAGGGCCCAGAGCCCCAGCATTTT. Its translation is CAWSSQGPEPQHF. Full variable domain (outside the CDR3, taken from reference TRBV30 and TRBJ1-5): SQTIHQWPATLVQPVGSPLSLECTVEGTSNPNLYWYRQAAGRGLQLLFYSVGIGQISSEVPQNLSASRPQDRQFILSSKKLLLSDSGFYLCAWSSQGPEPQHFGDGTRLSIL.

This rearrangement joins TRBV21-1 to TRBJ1-1; TRBD1 is the table's D call and was not checked against the DNA. TRBV21-1 represents a pseudogene. This CDR3 has 18 amino acids. The CDR3 loop reads CASSKVTGTGDSAAEAFF. CDR3 sequence (DNA): TGTGCCAGCAGCAAAGTCACCGGGACAGGGGATTCGGCTGCTGAAGCTTTCTTT.

This chain joins TRBV6-5 and TRBJ2-7; D unclear. The V and J ends lost 6 bases and 1 base respectively, with 13 bases between them. The CDR3 spans 14 residues. Germline loops: CDR1 MNHEY, CDR2 SVGAGI. The CDR3 is CASRGLDTSYEQYF. The CDR3 DNA reads TGTGCCAGCAGAGGATTAGACACATCCTACGAGCAGTACTTC.

This sequence joins TRBV10-3 and TRBJ1-3, with a tentative D call TRBD1 (6 bases). With 10 bases removed from V and 2 bases from J, the gap between germline ends came to 15 bases. The germline gives CDR1 ENHRY, CDR2 SYGVKD. This CDR3 has 14 residues. The chain's CDR3 is CATLRTAAGNTIYF. The CDR3 DNA is TGTGCCACACTAAGGACAGCGGCTGGAAACACCATATATTTT.

The rearrangement links TRBV28 to TRBJ1-6, with TRBD1 as a possible D gene (6 bases). The CDR3 consists of 17 residues. Germline V gene data show CDR1 as MDHEN and CDR2 as SYDVKM. Trimming left V 4 bases short and J 2 bases short, with 15 bases between. In DNA form, the CDR3 reads TGTGCCAGCAGTTCACCAGGGGAGGGCCCCTATAATTCACCCCTCCACTTT. It is translated as CASSSPGEGPYNSPLHF.

The chain recombines TRBV27 with TRBJ2-1; possibly TRBD1 for D (6 bases). The germline V gene has CDR1 MNHEY and CDR2 SMNVEV (reference sequence). CDR3 length equals 17 residues. Trimming removed 2 bases at V and 8 bases at J, with 22 bases between. The CDR3 region is CASSLMGVTGTFDEQFF. The CDR3 nucleotides read TGTGCCAGCAGTTTAATGGGGGTGACAGGCACCTTCGATGAGCAGTTCTTC.

Regarding this clone: The conserved closing phenylalanine or tryptophan is absent in this CDR3, likely reflecting a read error. The DNA is left out, because the CDR3 cannot be placed on it with certainty; the CDR3 is given as TCRdb lists it. The V call is TRBV6-1, the J call TRBJ2-3; TRBD2 is taken as the D call from the table, unchecked against the DNA. Both ends counted, the CDR3 spans 12 residues. The germline V gene encodes CDR1 MNHNS and CDR2 SASEGT. CDR3 loop: CASSEMGVSAGL.

This clone was detected once. The chain has TRBV18 and TRBJ2-2, with D maybe TRBD1 (6 bases). This CDR3 has 15 residues. Germline values: CDR1 KGHSH, CDR2 LQKENI. Trimming removed 0 bases at V and 3 bases at J, with 8 bases between. In nucleotides, the CDR3 is TGTGCCAGCTCACCACCCAGGGGAGACACCGGGGAGCTGTTTTTT. This encodes CASSPPRGDTGELFF. The full variable domain, rest sourced from reference TRBV18 and TRBJ2-2, is NAGVMQNPRHLVRRRGQEARLRCSPMKGHSHVYWYRQLPEEGLKFMVYLQKENIIDESGMPKERFSAEFPKEGPSILRIQQVVRGDSAAYFCASSPPRGDTGELFFGEGSRLTVL.

V is TRBV2 and J is TRBJ1-5; possibly TRBD1 for D (6 bases). In germline, CDR1 is SNHLY, CDR2 FYNNEI. This CDR3 is 18 amino acids long. The germline V and J ends were trimmed by 1 base and 3 bases, with 19 bases remaining between them. The CDR3 protein is CASSEGTTGLTFNQPQHF. The CDR3 bases are TGTGCCAGCAGTGAAGGGACGACAGGTCTTACCTTCAATCAGCCCCAGCATTTT.

The V and J genes are TRBV4-2 and TRBJ2-3; TRBD1 is a possible D gene (6 bases). The CDR3 has 17 amino acids. CDR1 and CDR2 from the germline V gene are LGHNA and YNFKEQ. V was trimmed by 1 base and J by 6 bases, leaving 20 bases between them. This CDR3 is CASSQGQGSPKDDTQYF. As DNA, the CDR3 is TGTGCCAGCAGCCAAGGTCAGGGGAGCCCGAAGGACGATACGCAGTATTTT.

CDR3 sequence: CASRAAGYSNQPQHF. Written as DNA, the CDR3 is TGTGCCAGCAGAGCTGCAGGGTACAGCAATCAGCCCCAGCATTTT. The V and J genes are TRBV6-5 and TRBJ1-5; a possible D gene is TRBD1 (5 bases). CDR3 length equals 15 residues. Trimming cost V 6 bases and J 1 base, with 13 bases left between them. Per germline, CDR1 MNHEY and CDR2 SVGAGI.

The gene calls are TRBV29-1 and TRBJ2-7; no definite D call. From germline, CDR1 is SQVTM and CDR2 ANQGSEA. V was pared by 4 bases and J by 3 bases, with 13 bases between. The CDR3 is 13 amino acids. The CDR3 bases are TGCAGCGTTGGCACCCGCCGACTCTACGAGCAGTACTTC. The encoded protein is CSVGTRRLYEQYF.

This chain joins TRBV11-3 and TRBJ1-1; TRBD1 might be the D (6 bases). The CDR3 has 13 residues. V gave up 3 bases and J gave up 3 bases, with 8 bases separating them. Germline assignment: CDR1 SGHNT and CDR2 YENEEA. CDR3 nucleotide sequence: TGTGCCAGCAGCTTTTACAGGGACACTGAAGCTTTCTTT. Its translation: CASSFYRDTEAFF. Combining the CDR3 with reference TRBV11-3 and TRBJ1-1 gives the whole variable domain EAGVVQSPRYKIIEKKQPVAFWCNPISGHNTLYWYLQNLGQGPELLIRYENEEAVDDSQLPKDRFSAERLKGVDSTLKIQPAELGDSAVYLCASSFYRDTEAFFGQGTRLTVV.

The V and J genes are TRBV24-1 and TRBJ2-3, with 13 bases fitting TRBD2. J lost 1 base, V lost 0 bases, and 6 bases had no gene match. The CDR3 is made up of 19 amino acids. Germline CDR1 reads KGHDR; CDR2 reads SFDVKD. CDR3 bases: TGTGCCACCAGTGATTTGGGGGAGACTAGCGGGGGGCGCACAGATACGCAGTATTTT. This gives the protein CATSDLGETSGGRTDTQYF.

The chain has TRBV4-1 and TRBJ2-6; 12 bases are shared with TRBD1. V lost 2 bases, J lost 2 bases, and 4 bases stayed unmatched. The length of the CDR3 is 18 residues. Germline V gives CDR1 MGHRA, CDR2 YSYEKL. CDR3 sequence (DNA): TGCGCCAGCAGCCAACCGGGACAGGGGGCTACTGGGGCCAACGTCCTGACTTTC. As protein: CASSQPGQGATGANVLTF.

The chain couples TRBV3-1 (or the pseudogene TRBV3-2) to TRBJ2-3, with 7 bases matching TRBD2. CDR1 and CDR2 from the germline V gene are LGHDT and YNNKEL (reference sequence). V dropped 8 bases and J dropped 5; count of bases not matched to a gene: 16. The CDR3 is 16 amino acids. The CDR3 DNA is TGTGCCAGCCAAACCCACCTAGCGGCGAGGGGAGATACGCAGTATTTT. Translated: CASQTHLAARGDTQYF.

The rearrangement uses TRBV2 and TRBJ2-1, with 7 bases that match TRBD1. The trim removed 10 bases at V and 0 bases at J, leaving 6 bases unmatched. The CDR3 runs 14 residues. Germline assignment: CDR1 SNHLY and CDR2 FYNNEI. The CDR3: CATLQGISYNEQFF. CDR3 DNA sequence: TGTGCCACTTTACAGGGGATCTCCTACAATGAGCAGTTCTTC.

The chain recombines TRBV2 with TRBJ2-2; 9 bases match TRBD1. Germline-derived CDR1 and CDR2 are SNHLY and FYNNEI. Trimming cost V 10 bases and J 5 bases; bases outside gene matches: 8. CDR3 length: 14 amino acids. Written as DNA, the CDR3 is TGTGCCAACCGGGACAGGGTTCGAACCGGGGAGCTGTTTTTT. As protein: CANRDRVRTGELFF. Complete variable domain (other parts from reference TRBV2 and TRBJ2-2): EPEVTQTPSHQVTQMGQEVILRCVPISNHLYFYWYRQILGQKVEFLVSFYNNEISEKSEIFDDQFSVERPDGSNFTLKIRSTKLEDSAMYFCANRDRVRTGELFFGEGSRLTVL.

The rearrangement joins TRBV15 to TRBJ1-5, with D perhaps matching TRBD1 (5 bases). The CDR3 spans 15 residues. Looked up from germline, CDR1 is LNHNV and CDR2 is YYDKDF (reference sequence). V was clipped by 1 base and J by 6 bases, with 13 bases between them. The DNA of the CDR3 is TGTGCCACCAGCAGAGGGGCGGGGGAGAGTCAGCCCCAGCATTTT. Encoded protein: CATSRGAGESQPQHF.

The gene calls are TRBV14 and TRBJ2-1, with 8 nucleotides matching TRBD2. Germline CDR1 SGHDN, CDR2 FVKESK. The CDR3 contains 16 residues. V lost 2 bases, J lost 4 bases, and 7 bases stayed unmatched. The CDR3 DNA reads TGTGCCAGCAGCCAATCGGCGGGGGGATCTTACAATGAGCAGTTCTTC. This gives the protein CASSQSAGGSYNEQFF.